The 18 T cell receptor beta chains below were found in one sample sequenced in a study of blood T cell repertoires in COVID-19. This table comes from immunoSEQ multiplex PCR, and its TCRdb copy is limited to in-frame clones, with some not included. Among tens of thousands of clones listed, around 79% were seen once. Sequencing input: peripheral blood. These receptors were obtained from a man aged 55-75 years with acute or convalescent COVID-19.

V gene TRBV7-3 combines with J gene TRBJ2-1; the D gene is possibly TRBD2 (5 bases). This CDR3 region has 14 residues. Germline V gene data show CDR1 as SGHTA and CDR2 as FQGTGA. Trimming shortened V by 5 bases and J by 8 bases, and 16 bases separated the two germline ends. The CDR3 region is CASSPAGGRDEQFF. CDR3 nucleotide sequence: TGTGCCAGCAGCCCCGCCGGAGGCCGGGATGAGCAGTTCTTC.

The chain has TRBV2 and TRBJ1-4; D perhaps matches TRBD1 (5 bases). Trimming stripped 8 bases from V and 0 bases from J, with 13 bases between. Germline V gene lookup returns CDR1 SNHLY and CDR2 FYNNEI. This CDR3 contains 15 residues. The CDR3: CASRLQATTNEKLFF. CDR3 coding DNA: TGTGCCAGCCGCCTACAGGCCACAACTAATGAAAAACTGTTTTTT.

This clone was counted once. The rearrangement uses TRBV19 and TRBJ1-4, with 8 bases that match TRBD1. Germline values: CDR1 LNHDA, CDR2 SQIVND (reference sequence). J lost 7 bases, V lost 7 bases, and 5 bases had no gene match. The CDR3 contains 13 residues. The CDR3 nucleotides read TGTGCCAGTACCCCGACAGGGGCTGAAAAACTGTTTTTT. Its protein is CASTPTGAEKLFF.

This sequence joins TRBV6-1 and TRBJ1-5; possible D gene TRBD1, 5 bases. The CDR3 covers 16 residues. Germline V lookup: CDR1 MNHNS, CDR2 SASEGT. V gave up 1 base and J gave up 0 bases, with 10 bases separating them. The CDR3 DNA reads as TGTGCCAGCAGTGAAGTTGTGACAGATAGCAATCAGCCCCAGCATTTT. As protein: CASSEVVTDSNQPQHF.

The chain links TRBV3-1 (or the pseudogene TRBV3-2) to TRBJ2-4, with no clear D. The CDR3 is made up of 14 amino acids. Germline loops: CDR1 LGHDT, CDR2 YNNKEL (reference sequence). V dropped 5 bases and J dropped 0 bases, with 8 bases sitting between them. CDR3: CASSEIGAKNIQYF. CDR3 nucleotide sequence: TGTGCCAGCAGCGAGATTGGAGCCAAAAACATTCAGTACTTC.

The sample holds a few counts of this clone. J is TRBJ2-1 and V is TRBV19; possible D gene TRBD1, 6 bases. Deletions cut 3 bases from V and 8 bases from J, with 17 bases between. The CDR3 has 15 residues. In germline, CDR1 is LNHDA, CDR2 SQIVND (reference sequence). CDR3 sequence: CASSMGAAFLDEQFF. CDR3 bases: TGTGCCAGTAGTATGGGGGCGGCGTTCCTCGATGAGCAGTTCTTC.

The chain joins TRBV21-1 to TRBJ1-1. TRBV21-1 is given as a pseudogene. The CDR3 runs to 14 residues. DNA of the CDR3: TGTGCCAGCAGCATTCCGACTTTGAACACTGAAGCTTTCTTT. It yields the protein CASSIPTLNTEAFF.

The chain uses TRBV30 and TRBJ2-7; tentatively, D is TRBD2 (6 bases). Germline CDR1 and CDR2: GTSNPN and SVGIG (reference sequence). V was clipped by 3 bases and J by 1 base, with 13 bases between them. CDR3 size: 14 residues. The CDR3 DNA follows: TGTGCCTGGAGGGGGGACTTGCGGTCCTACGAGCAGTACTTC. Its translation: CAWRGDLRSYEQYF. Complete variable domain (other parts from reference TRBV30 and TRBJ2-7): SQTIHQWPATLVQPVGSPLSLECTVEGTSNPNLYWYRQAAGRGLQLLFYSVGIGQISSEVPQNLSASRPQDRQFILSSKKLLLSDSGFYLCAWRGDLRSYEQYFGPGTRLTVT.

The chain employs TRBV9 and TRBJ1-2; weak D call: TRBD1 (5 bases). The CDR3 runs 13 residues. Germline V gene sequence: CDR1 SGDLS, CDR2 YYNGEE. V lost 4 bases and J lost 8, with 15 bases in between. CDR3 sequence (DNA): TGTGCCAGCAGCCCATGGGGCGCGGGAGGCTACACCTTC. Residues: CASSPWGAGGYTF.

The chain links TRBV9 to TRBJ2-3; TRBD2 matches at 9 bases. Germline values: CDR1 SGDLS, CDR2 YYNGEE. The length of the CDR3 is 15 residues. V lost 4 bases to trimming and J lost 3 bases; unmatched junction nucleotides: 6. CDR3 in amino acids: CASSITSGQTDTQYF. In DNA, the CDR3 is TGTGCCAGCAGCATAACTAGCGGGCAGACAGATACGCAGTATTTT.

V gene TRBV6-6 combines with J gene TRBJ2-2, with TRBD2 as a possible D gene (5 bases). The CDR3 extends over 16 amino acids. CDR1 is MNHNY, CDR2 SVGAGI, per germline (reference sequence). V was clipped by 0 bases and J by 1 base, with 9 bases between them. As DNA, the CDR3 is TGTGCCAGCAGTTACTCGACCGGGAAGAACACCGGGGAGCTGTTTTTT. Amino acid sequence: CASSYSTGKNTGELFF.

DNA for the CDR3: TGTGCCACCAGCATTTCTACAGGGCCGAATTCACCCCTCCACTTT. Protein sequence: CATSISTGPNSPLHF. The V and J genes are TRBV15 and TRBJ1-6, with TRBD1 as a possible D gene (6 bases). The CDR3 spans 15 residues. The V and J ends lost 4 bases and 7 bases respectively, with 14 bases between them. CDR1 and CDR2 (germline): LNHNV, YYDKDF (reference sequence).

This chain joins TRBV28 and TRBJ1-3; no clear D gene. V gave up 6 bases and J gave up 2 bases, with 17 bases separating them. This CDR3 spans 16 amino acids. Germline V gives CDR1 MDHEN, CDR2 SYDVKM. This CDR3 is CASSPPGNWAGNTIYF. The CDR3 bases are TGTGCCAGCAGCCCCCCCGGGAATTGGGCTGGAAACACCATATATTTT.

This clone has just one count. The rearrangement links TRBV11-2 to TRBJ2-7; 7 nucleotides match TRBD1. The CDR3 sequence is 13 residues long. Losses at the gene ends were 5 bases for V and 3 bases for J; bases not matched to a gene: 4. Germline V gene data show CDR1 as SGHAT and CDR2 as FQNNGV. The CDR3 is CASSPRQGYEQYF. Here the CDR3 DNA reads TGTGCCAGCAGCCCCCGACAGGGCTACGAGCAGTACTTC. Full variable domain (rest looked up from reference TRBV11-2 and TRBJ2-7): EAGVAQSPRYKIIEKRQSVAFWCNPISGHATLYWYQQILGQGPKLLIQFQNNGVVDDSQLPKDRFSAERLKGVDSTLKIQPAKLEDSAVYLCASSPRQGYEQYFGPGTRLTVT.

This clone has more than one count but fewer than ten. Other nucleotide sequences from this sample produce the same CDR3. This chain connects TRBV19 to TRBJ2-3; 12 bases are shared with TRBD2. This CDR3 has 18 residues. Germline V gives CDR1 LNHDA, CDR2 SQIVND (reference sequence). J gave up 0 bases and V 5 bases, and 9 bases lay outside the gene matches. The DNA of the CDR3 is TGTGCCAGTAGTGGAGGACTAGCGGGAAGTCCTAGCACAGATACGCAGTATTTT. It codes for CASSGGLAGSPSTDTQYF.

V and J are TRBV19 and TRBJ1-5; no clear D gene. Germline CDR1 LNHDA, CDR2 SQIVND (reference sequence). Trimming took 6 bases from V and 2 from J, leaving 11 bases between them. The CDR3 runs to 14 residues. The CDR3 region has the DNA TGTGCCAGTAGCCTTAGTAAAGGCAATCAGCCCCAGCATTTT. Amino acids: CASSLSKGNQPQHF.

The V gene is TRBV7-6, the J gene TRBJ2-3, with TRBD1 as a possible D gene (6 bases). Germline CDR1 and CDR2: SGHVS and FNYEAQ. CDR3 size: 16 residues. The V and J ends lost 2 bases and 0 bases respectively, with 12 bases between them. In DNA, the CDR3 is TGTGCCAGCAGCTTAAAGACAGGTGCTAGCACAGATACGCAGTATTTT. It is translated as CASSLKTGASTDTQYF.

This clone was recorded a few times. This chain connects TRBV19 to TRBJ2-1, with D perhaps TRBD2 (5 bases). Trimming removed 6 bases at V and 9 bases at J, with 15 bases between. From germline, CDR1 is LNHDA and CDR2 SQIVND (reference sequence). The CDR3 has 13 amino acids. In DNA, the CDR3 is TGTGCCAGTAGGACTACTCGGGTGGGTGAGCAGTTCTTC. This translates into CASRTTRVGEQFF.